This is a list of T cell receptor beta chains from one sample in a study of vaccination effects on CD4 cells after COVID-19. Clones were sequenced by immunoSEQ multiplex PCR, and TCRdb holds only the in-frame ones, with some missing. The sample has about 25,000 clones, 73% seen once. No antigen is known for these receptors. Material: CD4+ T cells from PBMCs cultured without peptide, obtained before COVID-19 vaccination. These receptors all come from a human donor who received a COVID-19 vaccine. CDR3s include the opening cysteine and the closing phenylalanine or tryptophan. Fields, in order: V gene, D gene, J gene, clone size, CDR3 protein, CDR3 DNA. A D gene is named only where the DNA matches it firmly. A clone size is listed for some rows: how often the clone was seen (once, few, many), or a class if it is expanded.

v_gene: TRBV28
d_gene: .
j_gene: TRBJ1-2
abundance: .
CDR3aa: CASRGTANYGYTF
CDR3nt: TGTGCCAGCAGAGGGACGGCTAACTATGGCTACACCTTC

v_gene: TRBV3-1/TRBV3-2
d_gene: .
j_gene: TRBJ1-2
abundance: .
CDR3aa: CASSQGYGYTF
CDR3nt: TGTGCCAGCAGCCAAGGCTATGGCTACACCTTC

v_gene: TRBV24-1
d_gene: .
j_gene: TRBJ2-2
abundance: .
CDR3aa: CAAAGANTGELFF
CDR3nt: TGTGCCGCGGCGGGCGCGAACACCGGGGAGCTGTTTTTT

v_gene: TRBV6-5
d_gene: .
j_gene: TRBJ1-3
abundance: .
CDR3aa: CASSYGGSGNTIYF
CDR3nt: TGTGCCAGCAGTTACGGGGGGTCTGGAAACACCATATATTTT

v_gene: TRBV4-1
d_gene: TRBD1
j_gene: TRBJ2-1
abundance: few
CDR3aa: CASSPLGQGGRNEQFF
CDR3nt: TGCGCCAGCAGCCCTCTCGGACAGGGTGGGAGGAATGAGCAGTTCTTC

v_gene: TRBV5-4
d_gene: TRBD2
j_gene: TRBJ2-3
abundance: few
CDR3aa: CASSLELASTDTQYF
CDR3nt: TGTGCCAGCAGCCTAGAACTAGCGAGCACAGATACGCAGTATTTT

v_gene: TRBV7-9
d_gene: .
j_gene: TRBJ1-1
abundance: .
CDR3aa: CASSLGRDTKGATEAFF
CDR3nt: TGTGCCAGCAGCTTAGGGCGGGACACCAAAGGGGCCACTGAAGCTTTCTTT

v_gene: TRBV28
d_gene: .
j_gene: TRBJ2-7
abundance: few
CDR3aa: CASSLSGGAYEQYF
CDR3nt: TGTGCCAGCAGTTTATCCGGGGGCGCGTACGAGCAGTACTTC

v_gene: TRBV7-9
d_gene: TRBD1
j_gene: TRBJ1-1
abundance: .
CDR3aa: CASRSREGALRAEAFF
CDR3nt: TGTGCCAGCCGTTCTAGGGAGGGGGCTCTACGGGCTGAAGCTTTCTTT

v_gene: TRBV11-3
d_gene: .
j_gene: TRBJ2-7
abundance: .
CDR3aa: CASSLRVRNEQYF
CDR3nt: TGTGCCAGCAGCCTACGGGTTCGGAACGAGCAGTACTTC

v_gene: TRBV14
d_gene: .
j_gene: TRBJ1-1
abundance: .
CDR3aa: CASSQVAANTEAFF
CDR3nt: TGTGCCAGCAGCCAAGTGGCAGCGAACACTGAAGCTTTCTTT

v_gene: TRBV6-5
d_gene: .
j_gene: TRBJ1-1
abundance: .
CDR3aa: CASSPEVGTLEAFF
CDR3nt: TGTGCCAGCAGCCCAGAGGTCGGGACGTTAGAAGCTTTCTTT

v_gene: TRBV11-2
d_gene: .
j_gene: TRBJ1-2
abundance: few
CDR3aa: CASSSTGRYGYTF
CDR3nt: TGTGCCAGCAGCTCCACAGGGAGGTACGGCTACACCTTC

v_gene: TRBV3-1/TRBV3-2
d_gene: .
j_gene: TRBJ1-5
abundance: few
CDR3aa: CASSQDFVGNQPQHF
CDR3nt: TGTGCCAGCAGCCAAGATTTTGTCGGGAATCAGCCCCAGCATTTT

v_gene: TRBV27
d_gene: TRBD1
j_gene: TRBJ1-3
abundance: medium-sized
CDR3aa: CASSVTGDGNTIYF
CDR3nt: TGTGCCAGCAGTGTCACAGGGGATGGAAACACCATATATTTT

v_gene: TRBV15
d_gene: .
j_gene: TRBJ2-2
abundance: .
CDR3aa: CATSPRTENTGELFF
CDR3nt: TGTGCCACCAGCCCACGGACAGAGAACACCGGGGAGCTGTTTTTT

v_gene: TRBV9
d_gene: .
j_gene: TRBJ1-5
abundance: .
CDR3aa: CASSVGTIGNQPQHF
CDR3nt: TGTGCCAGCAGCGTAGGGACGATAGGCAATCAGCCCCAGCATTTT

v_gene: TRBV19
d_gene: TRBD1
j_gene: TRBJ1-5
abundance: .
CDR3aa: CASSIPGTGPQPQHF
CDR3nt: TGTGCCAGTAGTATCCCCGGGACAGGGCCTCAGCCCCAGCATTTT

v_gene: TRBV19
d_gene: TRBD1
j_gene: TRBJ1-2
abundance: .
CDR3aa: CASSSRTGDGYGYTF
CDR3nt: TGTGCCAGTAGTTCCCGAACAGGGGATGGCTATGGCTACACCTTC

v_gene: TRBV6-5
d_gene: .
j_gene: TRBJ2-7
abundance: .
CDR3aa: CASSYGVRATYEQYF
CDR3nt: TGTGCCAGCAGCTACGGCGTCAGGGCCACCTACGAGCAGTACTTC

v_gene: TRBV5-1
d_gene: TRBD2
j_gene: TRBJ2-1
abundance: .
CDR3aa: CASSLVGGGASDNEQFF
CDR3nt: TGCGCCAGCAGCTTGGTCGGCGGGGGGGCGTCTGACAATGAGCAGTTCTTC

v_gene: TRBV6-1
d_gene: .
j_gene: TRBJ2-1
abundance: once
CDR3aa: CASSGPVQGKTPYEQFF
CDR3nt: TGTGCCAGCAGTGGACCTGTACAGGGAAAAACACCCTATGAGCAGTTCTTC

v_gene: TRBV30
d_gene: .
j_gene: TRBJ1-3
abundance: .
CDR3aa: CAWVQLAGPGNTIYF
CDR3nt: TGTGCCTGGGTTCAGCTGGCAGGGCCTGGAAACACCATATATTTT

v_gene: TRBV7-9
d_gene: .
j_gene: TRBJ1-2
abundance: .
CDR3aa: CASSVGGENYGYTF
CDR3nt: TGTGCCAGCAGCGTGGGGGGAGAGAACTATGGCTACACCTTC

v_gene: TRBV29-1
d_gene: .
j_gene: TRBJ1-1
abundance: .
CDR3aa: CSVTSGGEAFF
CDR3nt: TGCAGCGTGACTAGCGGCGGTGAAGCTTTCTTT

v_gene: TRBV18
d_gene: .
j_gene: TRBJ1-2
abundance: few
CDR3aa: CASSQGHNYGYTF
CDR3nt: TGTGCCAGCTCCCAAGGACACAACTATGGCTACACCTTC

v_gene: TRBV4-1
d_gene: .
j_gene: TRBJ2-2
abundance: few
CDR3aa: CASSQDSSSGTEELFF
CDR3nt: TGCGCCAGCAGCCAAGATTCGTCCAGCGGTACCGAGGAGCTGTTTTTT

v_gene: TRBV27
d_gene: TRBD1
j_gene: TRBJ1-6
abundance: .
CDR3aa: CASSEGTAYYSPLHF
CDR3nt: TGTGCCAGCAGCGAGGGGACAGCCTATTATTCACCCCTCCACTTT

v_gene: TRBV19
d_gene: TRBD1
j_gene: TRBJ1-5
abundance: .
CDR3aa: CASSAQGGVSNQPQHF
CDR3nt: TGTGCCAGTTCCGCCCAGGGGGGTGTGAGCAATCAGCCCCAGCATTTT

v_gene: TRBV27
d_gene: .
j_gene: TRBJ1-5
abundance: .
CDR3aa: CASRLVGWGGNQPQHF
CDR3nt: TGTGCCAGCAGACTAGTGGGTTGGGGAGGGAATCAGCCCCAGCATTTT

v_gene: TRBV9
d_gene: TRBD1
j_gene: TRBJ2-1
abundance: .
CDR3aa: CASSGTGTAAGNEQFF
CDR3nt: TGTGCCAGCAGCGGAACCGGGACAGCGGCCGGCAATGAGCAGTTCTTC

v_gene: TRBV11-2
d_gene: .
j_gene: TRBJ1-1
abundance: .
CDR3aa: CASSRDRRTEAFF
CDR3nt: TGTGCCAGCAGCCGAGACAGGAGGACTGAAGCTTTCTTT

v_gene: TRBV7-9
d_gene: TRBD1
j_gene: TRBJ2-6
abundance: .
CDR3aa: CASSFGQGAAGANVLTF
CDR3nt: TGTGCCAGCAGCTTCGGACAGGGGGCTGCTGGGGCCAACGTCCTGACTTTC

v_gene: TRBV7-9
d_gene: TRBD2
j_gene: TRBJ2-1
abundance: .
CDR3aa: CASSSLAGGGSYNEQFF
CDR3nt: TGTGCCAGCAGCTCCTTAGCGGGAGGAGGGTCCTACAATGAGCAGTTCTTC

v_gene: TRBV20-1
d_gene: .
j_gene: TRBJ1-1
abundance: once
CDR3aa: CSASDGHLNTEAFF
CDR3nt: TGCAGTGCTAGTGACGGACACCTGAACACTGAAGCTTTCTTT

v_gene: TRBV7-9
d_gene: .
j_gene: TRBJ1-3
abundance: .
CDR3aa: CASSPGGNTIYF
CDR3nt: TGTGCCAGCAGCCCGGGTGGAAACACCATATATTTT

v_gene: TRBV4-2
d_gene: .
j_gene: TRBJ2-3
abundance: .
CDR3aa: CASSKGLWGSQNTDTQYF
CDR3nt: TGTGCCAGCAGCAAAGGATTATGGGGCTCACAAAACACAGATACGCAGTATTTT

v_gene: TRBV15
d_gene: TRBD1
j_gene: TRBJ1-2
abundance: .
CDR3aa: CATSRDQGAKGYTF
CDR3nt: TGTGCCACCAGCAGAGACCAGGGGGCTAAGGGCTACACCTTC

v_gene: TRBV5-6
d_gene: .
j_gene: TRBJ1-5
abundance: .
CDR3aa: CASSSWLGTYSNQPQHF
CDR3nt: TGTGCCAGCAGCTCCTGGCTGGGGACCTATAGCAATCAGCCCCAGCATTTT

v_gene: TRBV3-1/TRBV3-2
d_gene: TRBD1
j_gene: TRBJ1-2
abundance: .
CDR3aa: CASSHLQGADGYTF
CDR3nt: TGTGCCAGCAGCCATTTACAGGGGGCTGATGGCTACACCTTC

v_gene: TRBV20-1
d_gene: TRBD1
j_gene: TRBJ1-1
abundance: .
CDR3aa: CSASFQAGGRTEAFF
CDR3nt: TGCAGTGCTAGTTTCCAGGCAGGGGGCCGTACTGAAGCTTTCTTT

v_gene: TRBV6-2/TRBV6-3
d_gene: .
j_gene: TRBJ2-7
abundance: .
CDR3aa: CASSPGRVEQYF
CDR3nt: TGTGCCAGCAGCCCCGGACGAGTCGAGCAGTACTTC

v_gene: TRBV5-4
d_gene: TRBD2
j_gene: TRBJ2-3
abundance: .
CDR3aa: CASSGRELAGASSTDTQYF
CDR3nt: TGTGCCAGCAGCGGGAGGGAACTAGCGGGGGCTAGTAGCACAGATACGCAGTATTTT

v_gene: TRBV6-6
d_gene: .
j_gene: TRBJ2-1
abundance: .
CDR3aa: CASSYSSAGRYNEQFF
CDR3nt: TGTGCCAGCAGTTACTCTTCTGCAGGGCGCTACAATGAGCAGTTCTTC

v_gene: TRBV5-1
d_gene: .
j_gene: TRBJ2-3
abundance: .
CDR3aa: CASSLVARGTDTQYF
CDR3nt: TGCGCCAGCAGCTTGGTAGCCAGGGGCACAGATACGCAGTATTTT

v_gene: TRBV7-9
d_gene: .
j_gene: TRBJ1-4
abundance: .
CDR3aa: CASTFGGTTNEKLFF
CDR3nt: TGTGCCAGCACCTTCGGAGGGACAACTAATGAAAAACTGTTTTTT

v_gene: TRBV5-1
d_gene: .
j_gene: TRBJ1-3
abundance: .
CDR3aa: CASSLDGGGGNTIYF
CDR3nt: TGCGCCAGCAGCTTGGATGGGGGAGGCGGAAACACCATATATTTT

v_gene: TRBV7-2
d_gene: .
j_gene: TRBJ1-2
abundance: .
CDR3aa: CASSLGVTPVGYTF
CDR3nt: TGTGCCAGCAGCTTAGGTGTAACGCCGGTCGGCTACACCTTC

v_gene: TRBV6-5
d_gene: TRBD2
j_gene: TRBJ2-1
abundance: .
CDR3aa: CALDGREGNNEQFF
CDR3nt: TGTGCCCTCGATGGGCGGGAGGGTAACAATGAGCAGTTCTTC

v_gene: TRBV10-3
d_gene: TRBD1
j_gene: TRBJ1-5
abundance: .
CDR3aa: CAISDLTGEGQPQHF
CDR3nt: TGTGCCATCAGTGACCTTACAGGGGAAGGTCAGCCCCAGCATTTT

v_gene: TRBV28
d_gene: .
j_gene: TRBJ1-1
abundance: .
CDR3aa: CASSGLAGNIEAFF
CDR3nt: TGTGCCAGCAGCGGCCTCGCAGGGAATATTGAAGCTTTCTTT

v_gene: TRBV7-3
d_gene: TRBD1
j_gene: TRBJ2-7
abundance: .
CDR3aa: CASSLFGSGQGHEQYF
CDR3nt: TGTGCCAGCAGCTTATTCGGGTCGGGACAGGGTCACGAGCAGTACTTC

v_gene: TRBV15
d_gene: .
j_gene: TRBJ1-4
abundance: .
CDR3aa: CATSRDQTTNEKLFF
CDR3nt: TGTGCCACCAGCAGAGATCAGACAACTAATGAAAAACTGTTTTTT

v_gene: TRBV5-6
d_gene: TRBD1
j_gene: TRBJ1-1
abundance: .
CDR3aa: CASSLVEGALSEAFF
CDR3nt: TGTGCCAGCAGCTTGGTGGAGGGGGCCCTTTCTGAAGCTTTCTTT

v_gene: TRBV5-5
d_gene: TRBD2
j_gene: TRBJ2-1
abundance: .
CDR3aa: CASRRGGGGSYNEQFF
CDR3nt: TGTGCCAGCAGGCGGGGGGGAGGTGGCTCCTACAATGAGCAGTTCTTC

v_gene: TRBV5-6
d_gene: .
j_gene: TRBJ1-4
abundance: .
CDR3aa: CASSVGGSGKLFF
CDR3nt: TGTGCCAGCAGCGTCGGGGGGAGTGGAAAACTGTTTTTT

v_gene: TRBV7-8
d_gene: .
j_gene: TRBJ2-7
abundance: .
CDR3aa: CASSISTGVKEQYF
CDR3nt: TGTGCCAGCAGCATCTCTACGGGAGTGAAAGAGCAGTACTTC

v_gene: TRBV5-6
d_gene: .
j_gene: TRBJ1-1
abundance: .
CDR3aa: CASSWGVGQNTEAFF
CDR3nt: TGTGCCAGCAGCTGGGGGGTCGGTCAGAACACTGAAGCTTTCTTT

v_gene: TRBV2
d_gene: .
j_gene: TRBJ2-5
abundance: .
CDR3aa: CASSGGEETQYF
CDR3nt: TGTGCCAGCAGTGGGGGGGAAGAGACCCAGTACTTC